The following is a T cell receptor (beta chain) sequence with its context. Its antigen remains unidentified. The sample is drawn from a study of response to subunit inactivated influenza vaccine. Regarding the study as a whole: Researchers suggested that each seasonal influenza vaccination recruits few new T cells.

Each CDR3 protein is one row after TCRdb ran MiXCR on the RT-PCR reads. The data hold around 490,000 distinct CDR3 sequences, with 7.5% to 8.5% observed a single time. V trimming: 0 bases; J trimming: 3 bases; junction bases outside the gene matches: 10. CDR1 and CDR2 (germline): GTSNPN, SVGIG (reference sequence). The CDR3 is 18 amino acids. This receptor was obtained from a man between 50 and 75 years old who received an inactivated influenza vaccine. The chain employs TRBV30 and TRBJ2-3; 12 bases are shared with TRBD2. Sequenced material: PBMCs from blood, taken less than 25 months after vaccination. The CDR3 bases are TGTGCCTGGAGTGTTCTTTGGAGACTAGCGGGAGAGACAGATACGCAGTATTTT. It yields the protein CAWSVLWRLAGETDTQYF.